These T cell receptor beta chains were read from a single sample in a study of vaccination and CD4 T cells after COVID-19. No antigens are known for them. MiXCR, run by TCRdb on the PCR reads, gives a single entry per CDR3 protein. The data contain 11,000 or so distinct CDR3 sequences, about half of them seen just once; the ten biggest clones take up over 9.5%. Sample: CD4+ T cells from blood, cultured in vitro. Receptor source: a human donor who had recovered from COVID-19. The CDR3 runs from the conserved cysteine through the conserved F or W. The D gene is left open where the match is weak. Not all rows give a size; the values are once, few, many and, for expanded clones, a class.

D,size,J,V,DNA,CDR3
NA,few,TRBJ1-2,TRBV20-1,TGCAGTGCTAGAGATCTAACGGGGGGTTGGTACGATGGCTACACCTTC,CSARDLTGGWYDGYTF
NA,NA,TRBJ1-2,TRBV6-1,TGTGCCAGCAGTACCGGACAGTATGGCTACACCTTC,CASSTGQYGYTF
TRBD1,large,TRBJ1-6,TRBV20-1,TGCAGTGCTGACCCCGGGACAGGGGGCGGCGATTCACCCCTCCACTTT,CSADPGTGGGDSPLHF
NA,NA,TRBJ1-2,TRBV7-9,TGTGCCGGTACAGGGACAACAAACTATGGCTACACCTTC,CAGTGTTNYGYTF
NA,NA,TRBJ2-3,TRBV6-5,TGTGCCAGCAGTTACTCGCCCTCAACAGATACGCAGTATTTT,CASSYSPSTDTQYF
NA,once,TRBJ2-3,TRBV7-2,TGTGCCAGCAGCTTCGGCGGGACGGCTCACGCGCAGTATTTT,CASSFGGTAHAQYF
NA,NA,TRBJ2-1,TRBV21-1,TGTGCCAGCACCCCCAAGGTGGAGGGACAGGGACAAGCGGTTGCCTACAATGAGCAGTTCTTC,CASTPKVEGQGQAVAYNEQFF
NA,NA,TRBJ1-2,TRBV6-1,TGTGCCAGCAGTGAAGCTGAATTCAACTATGGCTACACCTTC,CASSEAEFNYGYTF
NA,NA,TRBJ2-1,TRBV24-1,TGTGCCACCAGTGTTGCAGAAACAGGGCGGAATGAGCAGTTCTTC,CATSVAETGRNEQFF
TRBD2,NA,TRBJ2-1,TRBV24-1,TGTGCCACCAGTGATGATAGCGGGAGGGGGTTTGCTAATGAGCAGTTCTTC,CATSDDSGRGFANEQFF
NA,once,TRBJ2-3,TRBV7-9,TGTGCCAGCGCTACGGAGGATTATACGCAGTATTTT,CASATEDYTQYF
TRBD1,NA,TRBJ2-7,TRBV7-6,TGTGCCAGCAGCTCCGGGACAGGGTTGAGAGGGCAGGTCGAGCAGTACTTC,CASSSGTGLRGQVEQYF
TRBD1,NA,TRBJ2-7,TRBV19,TGTGCCATCCCAAGGGGACAGGGCTTCTTCGAGCAGTACTTC,CAIPRGQGFFEQYF
TRBD1,few,TRBJ2-1,TRBV5-4,TGTGCCACTACGACAGGGAAACGGTCTGAGCAGTTCTTC,CATTTGKRSEQFF
NA,NA,TRBJ1-5,TRBV28,TGTGCCAGCAGCCAGACGGAGACAAGTTATAGCAATCAGCCCCAGCATTTT,CASSQTETSYSNQPQHF
TRBD1,NA,TRBJ1-2,TRBV6-1,TGTGCCAGCAGTGACTACACAGGGGTTGGCTACACCTTC,CASSDYTGVGYTF
TRBD2,NA,TRBJ2-2,TRBV6-2/TRBV6-3,TGTGCCACCCTACGGGAGGGGGGCCCCGGGGAGCTGTTTTTT,CATLREGGPGELFF
TRBD2,NA,TRBJ2-1,TRBV20-1,TGCAGTGCTAGACTAGCGGGAAGTCCCTACAATGAGCAGTTCTTC,CSARLAGSPYNEQFF
TRBD1,few,TRBJ1-5,TRBV20-1,TGCAGTGCTAGTCCTACGACAGGGTTTGGGAATCAGCCCCAGCATTTT,CSASPTTGFGNQPQHF
NA,NA,TRBJ2-2,TRBV6-1,TGTGCCAGCTTCACGGGAGAGACCGGGGAGCTGTTTTTT,CASFTGETGELFF
NA,few,TRBJ2-1,TRBV27,TGTGCCAGCAGTTTATTCGTGGGAGAGGGCAATGAGCAGTTCTTC,CASSLFVGEGNEQFF
NA,NA,TRBJ1-2,TRBV7-9,TGTGCCAGCAGCTTAGGAGGGGGTAATGGCTACACCTTC,CASSLGGGNGYTF
NA,NA,TRBJ1-5,TRBV18,TGTGCCAGCTCACCAATACCCAATCAGCCCCAGCATTTT,CASSPIPNQPQHF
TRBD2,NA,TRBJ2-3,TRBV28,TGTGCCAGCAGCAGGACTAGCGGGAGTGGATCAACGCAGTATTTT,CASSRTSGSGSTQYF
NA,once,TRBJ1-6,TRBV2,TGTGCCAGCAGTGTTCAGGACGGTTCACCCCTCCACTTT,CASSVQDGSPLHF
TRBD2,NA,TRBJ2-7,TRBV28,TGTGCCAGCACGACGGCGGGAGGGGTTTACGAGCAGTACTTC,CASTTAGGVYEQYF
NA,NA,TRBJ2-1,TRBV7-2,TGTGCCAGCAGCTTATCCAGGAACAATGAGCAGTTCTTC,CASSLSRNNEQFF
TRBD2,few,TRBJ2-7,TRBV6-1,TGTGCCAGCAGTGGACTAGCGGGAGGATCCTACGAGCAGTACTTC,CASSGLAGGSYEQYF
TRBD1,few,TRBJ1-1,TRBV5-1,TGCGCCAGCAGCTTGGAGGGCAGGGGGCACACTGAAGCTTTCTTT,CASSLEGRGHTEAFF
NA,NA,TRBJ1-5,TRBV20-1,TGCAGTGCTAGTGGCGAGCCGGGGAGTGGCAATCAGCCCCAGCATTTT,CSASGEPGSGNQPQHF
NA,NA,TRBJ2-1,TRBV24-1,TGTGCCACCAGTGACCCTGGAGGGTTATACAATGAGCAGTTCTTC,CATSDPGGLYNEQFF
NA,once,TRBJ1-2,TRBV5-4,TGTGCCAGCAGCTTGGGTACCGGGATCGTGCGTGGCTACACCTTC,CASSLGTGIVRGYTF
NA,NA,TRBJ2-2,TRBV24-1,TGTGCCACCAGTGATCGGAACACGAACACCGGGGAGCTGTTTTTT,CATSDRNTNTGELFF
NA,NA,TRBJ1-1,TRBV10-3,TGTGCCATCAGTCCTATGGGGAGGAAACAGGGGAACACTGAAGCTTTCTTT,CAISPMGRKQGNTEAFF
NA,NA,TRBJ1-1,TRBV12-3/TRBV12-4,TGTGCCAGCATTCAGGGTTTGGACGCTTTCTTT,CASIQGLDAFF
TRBD2,NA,TRBJ2-1,TRBV20-1,TGCAGTGCTAGAGACAAGGGAGGGCCAGACAATGAGCAGTTCTTC,CSARDKGGPDNEQFF
NA,few,TRBJ2-2,TRBV20-1,TGCAGTGCTAGAGAAGGAGAAATCGCCGGGGAGCTGTTTTTT,CSAREGEIAGELFF
TRBD2,NA,TRBJ2-7,TRBV20-1,TGCAGTGCTAGGTCCCCCGGCGGAGGCGGGAGGTTGAACGAGCAGTACTTC,CSARSPGGGGRLNEQYF
TRBD1,NA,TRBJ2-4,TRBV5-1,TGCGCCAGCAGCGTCCAGGGGGCCTCGGGCAAAAACATTCAGTACTTC,CASSVQGASGKNIQYF
NA,NA,TRBJ1-2,TRBV19,TGTGCCAGTAGTATGTCAGCAGCTAACTATGGCTACACCTTC,CASSMSAANYGYTF
NA,few,TRBJ1-5,TRBV7-2,TGTGCCAGCAGCTTCAAGAGCCCCAATCAGCCCCAGCATTTT,CASSFKSPNQPQHF
NA,NA,TRBJ2-7,TRBV19,TGTGCCAGTAGTACATCGACAGACTCCTACGAGCAGTACTTC,CASSTSTDSYEQYF
TRBD1,NA,TRBJ1-5,TRBV18,TGTGCCAGCTCGTACGGGACAGACAATCAGCCCCAGCATTTT,CASSYGTDNQPQHF
TRBD2,few,TRBJ2-1,TRBV20-1,TGCAGTGCTCTCCTTAGCGGGAGACCCTACAATGAGCAGTTCTTC,CSALLSGRPYNEQFF
NA,NA,TRBJ2-2,TRBV7-2,TGTGCCAGCAGCTTTGGACCAACCGGGGAGCTGTTTTTT,CASSFGPTGELFF
NA,NA,TRBJ2-3,TRBV28,TGTGCCAGCAGTGTCGGGACGTACACAGATACGCAGTATTTT,CASSVGTYTDTQYF